One sample yielded the 14 T cell receptor beta chains listed below, sequenced in a study of cytomegalovirus exposure and HLA in healthy donors. The PCR used 60 Vbeta and 13 Jbeta primers. TCRdb keeps only in-frame clones here, not all; method: immunoSEQ multiplex PCR. The sample includes approximately 150,000 clones, about 88% seen only once; the top ten take just over 2.5%. The sample consisted of PBMCs. These receptors came from a young man in good health and CMV-seropositive.

The genes are TRBV19 and TRBJ1-5, with TRBD1 matching 7 bases. Germline CDR1 is LNHDA and CDR2 is SQIVND (reference sequence). J gave up 4 bases and V 0 bases, and 3 bases lay outside the gene matches. The CDR3 is 15 residues long. The CDR3 here is CASSIEGQPNQPQHF. The CDR3 nucleotides are TGTGCCAGTAGTATAGAGGGACAGCCAAATCAGCCCCAGCATTTT.

The count of this clone is one. The chain is built from TRBV19 and TRBJ2-2, with TRBD2 matching 9 bases. Germline V gene sequence: CDR1 LNHDA, CDR2 SQIVND (reference sequence). This CDR3 contains 15 residues. V lost 5 bases to trimming and J lost 6 bases; unmatched junction nucleotides: 7. CDR3 residues: CASSVSGSKAGELFF. The CDR3 region has the DNA TGTGCCAGTAGTGTTAGCGGGAGTAAGGCCGGGGAGCTGTTTTTT.

The gene calls are TRBV4-1 and TRBJ2-7; 10 nucleotides line up with TRBD2. CDR3 length: 16 amino acids. With 1 base clipped from V and 2 bases from J, the junction kept 5 bases outside the gene matches. In germline, CDR1 is MGHRA, CDR2 YSYEKL. The CDR3 here is CASSQVASGSAYEQYV. The DNA of the CDR3 is TGCGCCAGCAGCCAAGTTGCTAGCGGGAGTGCCTACGAGCAGTACGTC.

The chain has TRBV7-9 and TRBJ2-5, with D perhaps TRBD1 (5 bases). The better agreement between TRBJ2-7 and the DNA end casts doubt on the J call. The CDR3 covers 15 residues. In germline, CDR1 is SEHNR, CDR2 FQNEAQ (reference sequence). CDR3 loop: CASSLVSRASYEQYF. The CDR3 region has the DNA TGTGCCAGCAGCTTAGTTTCCAGGGCCTCCTACGAGCAGTACTTC.

The chain uses TRBV5-1 and TRBJ2-7; perhaps TRBD1 as D (5 bases). CDR3 length equals 13 residues. V gave up 0 bases and J gave up 6 bases, with 10 bases separating them. Germline CDR1 and CDR2: SGHRS and YFSETQ. Here the CDR3 DNA reads TGCGCCAGCAGCTTGGGGACAACGAGCGAGCAGTACTTC. Translation: CASSLGTTSEQYF.

The chain couples TRBV23-1 to TRBJ2-7; 7 nucleotides agree with TRBD1. TRBV23-1 is an open reading frame whose function is uncertain. CDR3 length: 13 residues. J was trimmed by 5 bases and V by 6 bases; bases with no gene match: 7. DNA for the CDR3: TGCGCCAGCAGACAGGGGTATAGGGACGAGCAGTACTTC. Its protein is CASRQGYRDEQYF.

This clone was counted a single time. The V and J genes are TRBV5-6 and TRBJ2-7; 9 positions match TRBD1. Germline V gene lookup returns CDR1 SGHDT and CDR2 YYEEEE. With 1 base clipped from V and 1 base from J, the junction kept 6 bases outside the gene matches. The CDR3 has 16 amino acids. The CDR3 loop reads CASSLLGTGLSYEQYV. CDR3 bases: TGTGCCAGCAGCTTGTTAGGGACAGGGTTATCCTACGAGCAGTACGTC.

V gene TRBV6-1 combines with J gene TRBJ1-6; 7 nucleotides line up with TRBD1. The length of the CDR3 is 14 residues. Germline CDR1 reads MNHNS; CDR2 reads SASEGT. V was clipped by 8 bases and J by 8 bases; unmatched bases: 9. DNA of the CDR3: TGTGCCAGCGACAGGGAAAGTGGGGATTCACCCCTCCACTTT. Its protein is CASDRESGDSPLHF.

The chain uses TRBV18 and TRBJ2-5; D ambiguous. CDR3 length: 16 residues. Trimming took off 0 bases at V and 3 bases at J, with 14 bases between the two ends. CDR1 and CDR2 from the germline V gene are KGHSH and LQKENI. The CDR3 DNA sequence: TGTGCCAGCTCACCACCGCCCTCTCTAGGTAAAGAGACCCAGTACTTC. It encodes CASSPPPSLGKETQYF.

The rearrangement joins TRBV6-5 to TRBJ2-7; a weak D match, TRBD2 (6 bases). The V end lost 6 bases, the J end lost 5 bases, and 14 bases lay between the germline ends. CDR1 and CDR2 from the germline V gene are MNHEY and SVGAGI. The CDR3 runs 13 residues. The CDR3 reads CASSRDSYDEQYF. CDR3 in DNA: TGTGCCAGCAGCAGGGACTCATATGACGAGCAGTACTTC.

The chain has TRBV18 and TRBJ2-3, with a weak D call TRBD2 (5 bases). Germline assignment: CDR1 KGHSH and CDR2 LQKENI. The length of the CDR3 is 15 residues. V dropped 3 bases and J dropped 3 bases, with 13 bases sitting between them. The CDR3 DNA is TGTGCCAGCTCACCTAAGCGGTCCTTAACAGATACGCAGTATTTT. Amino acids: CASSPKRSLTDTQYF.

The gene calls are TRBV2 and TRBJ1-2, with 7 bases aligning to TRBD1. CDR1 is SNHLY and CDR2 is FYNNEI in the germline V gene. The CDR3 covers 14 residues. V trimming: 3 bases; J trimming: 2 bases; junction bases outside the gene matches: 3. CDR3 in amino acids: CASSDGGGNYGYTF. The CDR3 nucleotides read TGTGCCAGCAGTGATGGAGGGGGCAACTATGGCTACACCTTC. The entire variable domain, with the rest obtained from reference TRBV2 and TRBJ1-2, is as follows: EPEVTQTPSHQVTQMGQEVILRCVPISNHLYFYWYRQILGQKVEFLVSFYNNEISEKSEIFDDQFSVERPDGSNFTLKIRSTKLEDSAMYFCASSDGGGNYGYTFGSGTRLTVV.

In this sample, this clone turned up a few times. This chain joins TRBV28 and TRBJ2-7, with 7 positions matching TRBD1. V lost 8 bases to trimming and J lost 2 bases; unmatched junction nucleotides: 0. CDR3 length equals 11 residues. CDR1 MDHEN and CDR2 SYDVKM come from the germline V gene. CDR3 in DNA: TGTGCCAGCCAGGGGGCCTACGAGCAGTACTTC. This encodes CASQGAYEQYF.

The genes are TRBV18 and TRBJ2-2; perhaps TRBD1 as D (5 bases). The germline V and J ends were trimmed by 5 bases and 0 bases, with 7 bases remaining between them. The CDR3 contains 14 residues. Germline-derived CDR1 and CDR2 are KGHSH and LQKENI. This CDR3 reads CASSSDTNTGELFF. CDR3 sequence (DNA): TGTGCCAGCTCATCGGACACGAACACCGGGGAGCTGTTTTTT.